This T cell receptor beta chain was sequenced for a study of shared clonotypes between healthy human individuals. General study points: When compared with the clonotypes that were shared by all four sorted-subset donors, the non-shared clonotypes turned out to have lower generation probabilities.

Worth noting for this clone: Its antigen is currently unknown.

Per germline, CDR1 MNHNS and CDR2 SASEGT. V lost 9 bases, J lost 6 bases, and 14 bases lay in between. This CDR3 is built from 12 residues. Donors, without exception, were Caucasian adults residing in Nashville, Tennessee. The protocol was immunoSEQ multiplex PCR, while the TCRdb copy is restricted to in-frame clones and leaves out a portion. The sample has some 500,000 clones, approximately 95% seen once. This clonotype originated in a woman in her twenties or thirties in good health. The chain recombines TRBV6-1 with TRBJ1-1; the D gene is possibly TRBD1 (5 bases). The sequenced material came from naive CD4+ T cells sorted from blood. Subset meaning: CD45RA+ positively selected. The CDR3 coding sequence is TGTGCCAGTCACCCCGAGGGGCCTGAAGCTTTCTTT. Its protein is CASHPEGPEAFF.